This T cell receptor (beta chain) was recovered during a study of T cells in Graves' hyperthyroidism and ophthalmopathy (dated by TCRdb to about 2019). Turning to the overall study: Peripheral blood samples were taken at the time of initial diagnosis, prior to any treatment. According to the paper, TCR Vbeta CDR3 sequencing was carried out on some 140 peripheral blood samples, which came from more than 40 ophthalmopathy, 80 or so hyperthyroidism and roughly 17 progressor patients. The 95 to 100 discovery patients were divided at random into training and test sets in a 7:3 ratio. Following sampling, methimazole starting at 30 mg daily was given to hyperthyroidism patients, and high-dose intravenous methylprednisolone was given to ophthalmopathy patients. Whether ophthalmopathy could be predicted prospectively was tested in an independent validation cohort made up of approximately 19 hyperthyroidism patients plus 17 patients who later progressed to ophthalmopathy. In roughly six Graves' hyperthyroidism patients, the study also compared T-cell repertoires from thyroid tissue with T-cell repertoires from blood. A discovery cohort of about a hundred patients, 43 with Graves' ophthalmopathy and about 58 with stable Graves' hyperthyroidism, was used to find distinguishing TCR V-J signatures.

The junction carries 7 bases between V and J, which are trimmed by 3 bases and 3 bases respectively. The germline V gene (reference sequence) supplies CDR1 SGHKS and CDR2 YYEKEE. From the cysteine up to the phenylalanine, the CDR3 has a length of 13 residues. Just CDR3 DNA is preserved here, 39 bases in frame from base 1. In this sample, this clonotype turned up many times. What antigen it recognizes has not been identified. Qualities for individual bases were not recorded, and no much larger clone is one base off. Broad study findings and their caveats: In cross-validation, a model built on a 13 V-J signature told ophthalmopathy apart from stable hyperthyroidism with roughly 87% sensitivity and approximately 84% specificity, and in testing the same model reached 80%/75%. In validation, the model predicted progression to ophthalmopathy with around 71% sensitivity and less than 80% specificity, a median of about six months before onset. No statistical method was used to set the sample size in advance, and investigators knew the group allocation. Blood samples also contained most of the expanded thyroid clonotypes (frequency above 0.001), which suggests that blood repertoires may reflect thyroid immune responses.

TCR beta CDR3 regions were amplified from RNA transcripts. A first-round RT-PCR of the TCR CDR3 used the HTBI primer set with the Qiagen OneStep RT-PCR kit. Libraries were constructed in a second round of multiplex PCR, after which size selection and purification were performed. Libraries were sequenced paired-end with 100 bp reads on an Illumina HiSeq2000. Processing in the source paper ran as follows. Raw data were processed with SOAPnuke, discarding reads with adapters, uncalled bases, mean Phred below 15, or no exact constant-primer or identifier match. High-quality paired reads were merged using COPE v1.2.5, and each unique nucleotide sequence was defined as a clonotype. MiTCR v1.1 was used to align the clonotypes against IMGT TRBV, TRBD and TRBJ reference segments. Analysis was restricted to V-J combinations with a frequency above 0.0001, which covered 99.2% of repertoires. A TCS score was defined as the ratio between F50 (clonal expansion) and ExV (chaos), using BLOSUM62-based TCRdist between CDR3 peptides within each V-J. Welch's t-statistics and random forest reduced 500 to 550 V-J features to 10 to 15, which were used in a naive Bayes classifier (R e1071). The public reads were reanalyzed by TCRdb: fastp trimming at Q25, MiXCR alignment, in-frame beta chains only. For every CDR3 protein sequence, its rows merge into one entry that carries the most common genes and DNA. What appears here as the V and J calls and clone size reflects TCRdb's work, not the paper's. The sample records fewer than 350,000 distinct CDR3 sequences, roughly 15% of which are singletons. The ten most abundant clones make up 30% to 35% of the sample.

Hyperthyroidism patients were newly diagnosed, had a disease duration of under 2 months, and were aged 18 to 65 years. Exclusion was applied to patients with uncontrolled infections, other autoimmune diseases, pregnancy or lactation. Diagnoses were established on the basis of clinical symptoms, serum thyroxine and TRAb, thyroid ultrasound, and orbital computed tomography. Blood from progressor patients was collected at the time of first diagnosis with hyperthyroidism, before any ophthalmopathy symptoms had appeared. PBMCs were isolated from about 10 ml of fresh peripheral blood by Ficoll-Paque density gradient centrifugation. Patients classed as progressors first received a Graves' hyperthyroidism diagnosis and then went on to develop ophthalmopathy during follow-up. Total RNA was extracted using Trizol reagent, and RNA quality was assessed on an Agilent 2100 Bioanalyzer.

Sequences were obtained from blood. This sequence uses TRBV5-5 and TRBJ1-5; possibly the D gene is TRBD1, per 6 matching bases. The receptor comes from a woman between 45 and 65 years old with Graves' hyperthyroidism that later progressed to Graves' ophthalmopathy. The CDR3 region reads CASSWTDNQPQHF. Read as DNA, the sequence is TGTGCCAGCAGCTGGACAGACAATCAGCCCCAGCATTTT.